This entry is about one T cell receptor (beta chain). This sample is part of a study of T-cell memory formation after mild COVID-19. Trimming shortened V by 5 bases and J by 0 bases, and 9 bases separated the two germline ends. CDR1 and CDR2 from the germline V gene are LGHDT and YNNKEL (reference sequence). CDR3 length equals 14 residues. TCRdb called the 5' RACE reads again in MiXCR, with one record for every CDR3 protein. The sample shows about 350,000 distinct CDR3 sequences, roughly an eighth of them seen only once. Sequencing used PBMCs or a T cell subset sorted from them (not recorded which). V is TRBV3-1 and J is TRBJ2-3, with a weak D call TRBD2 (5 bases). The receptor comes from a man between 18 and 29 years old who had mild COVID-19 (a few samples of this study predate the infection). Cell type and time point are not known. The CDR3 sequence is CASSYGDSTDTQYF. CDR3 nucleotide sequence: TGTGCCAGCAGCTACGGGGATAGCACAGATACGCAGTATTTT.